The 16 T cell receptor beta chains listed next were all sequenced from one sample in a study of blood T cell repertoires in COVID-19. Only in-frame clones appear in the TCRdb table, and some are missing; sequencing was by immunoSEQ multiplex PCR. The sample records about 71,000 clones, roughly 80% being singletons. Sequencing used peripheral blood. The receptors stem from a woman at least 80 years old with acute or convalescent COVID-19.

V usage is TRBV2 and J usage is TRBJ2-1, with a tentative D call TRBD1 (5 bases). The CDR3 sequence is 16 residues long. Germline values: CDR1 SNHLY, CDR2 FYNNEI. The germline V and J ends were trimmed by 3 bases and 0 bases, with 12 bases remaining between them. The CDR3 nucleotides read TGTGCCAGCAGTGATGCGAAGGGGCCCTCCTACAATGAGCAGTTCTTC. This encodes CASSDAKGPSYNEQFF. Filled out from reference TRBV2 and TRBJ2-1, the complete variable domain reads EPEVTQTPSHQVTQMGQEVILRCVPISNHLYFYWYRQILGQKVEFLVSFYNNEISEKSEIFDDQFSVERPDGSNFTLKIRSTKLEDSAMYFCASSDAKGPSYNEQFFGPGTRLTVL.

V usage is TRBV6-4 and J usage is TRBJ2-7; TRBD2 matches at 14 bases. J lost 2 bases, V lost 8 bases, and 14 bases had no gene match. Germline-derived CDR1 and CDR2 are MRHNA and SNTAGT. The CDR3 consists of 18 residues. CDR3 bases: TGTGCCAGCCCGCCCGGGACTAGCGGGAGTAAGAGTGCCTACGAGCAGTACTTC. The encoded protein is CASPPGTSGSKSAYEQYF.

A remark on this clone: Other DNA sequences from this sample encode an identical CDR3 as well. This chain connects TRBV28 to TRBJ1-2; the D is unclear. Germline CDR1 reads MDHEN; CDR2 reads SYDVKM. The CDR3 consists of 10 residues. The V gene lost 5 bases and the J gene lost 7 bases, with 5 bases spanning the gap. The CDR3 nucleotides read TGTGCCAGCAGTAGCCGTGGCTACACCTTC. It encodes CASSSRGYTF.

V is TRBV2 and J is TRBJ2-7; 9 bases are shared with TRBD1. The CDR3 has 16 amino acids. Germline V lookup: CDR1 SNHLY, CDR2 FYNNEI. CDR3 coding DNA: TGTGCAATAACCAATCAGGAGGGGACAGGGAGCCGGGAGCAGTACTTC. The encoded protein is CAITNQEGTGSREQYF.

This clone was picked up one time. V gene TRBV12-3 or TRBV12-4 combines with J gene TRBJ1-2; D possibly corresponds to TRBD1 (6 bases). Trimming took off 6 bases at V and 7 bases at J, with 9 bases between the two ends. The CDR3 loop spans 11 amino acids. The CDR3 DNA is TGTGCCAGCAGGCAGGGGTTTGGCTACACCTTC. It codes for CASRQGFGYTF.

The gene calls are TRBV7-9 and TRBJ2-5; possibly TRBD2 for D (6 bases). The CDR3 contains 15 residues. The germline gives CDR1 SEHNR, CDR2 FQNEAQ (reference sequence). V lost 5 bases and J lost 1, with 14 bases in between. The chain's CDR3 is CASSPGDITQETQYF. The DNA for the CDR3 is TGTGCCAGCAGCCCGGGAGACATTACCCAAGAGACCCAGTACTTC.

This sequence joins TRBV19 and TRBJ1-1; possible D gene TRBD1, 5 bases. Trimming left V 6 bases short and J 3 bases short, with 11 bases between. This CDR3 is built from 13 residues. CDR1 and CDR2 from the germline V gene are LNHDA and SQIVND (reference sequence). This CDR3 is CASSLKGYTEAFF. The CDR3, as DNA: TGTGCCAGTAGCTTAAAGGGGTACACTGAAGCTTTCTTT.

The CDR3 sequence: CASSQPRGLAVTEAFF. In DNA, the CDR3 is TGTGCCAGCAGTCAACCTCGAGGCCTGGCAGTCACTGAAGCTTTCTTT. The genes are TRBV6-2 or TRBV6-3 and TRBJ1-1; D remains unclear. The germline gives CDR1 MNHEY, CDR2 SVGEGT. Trimming removed 5 bases from V and 4 bases from J, with 20 bases in between. There are 16 residues in the CDR3.

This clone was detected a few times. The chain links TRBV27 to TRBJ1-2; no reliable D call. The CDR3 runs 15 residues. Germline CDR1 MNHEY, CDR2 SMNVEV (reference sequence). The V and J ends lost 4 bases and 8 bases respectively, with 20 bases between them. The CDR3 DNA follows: TGTGCCAGCAGTTCTATCGGCGACATGCTGAGAGGCTACACCTTC. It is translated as CASSSIGDMLRGYTF.

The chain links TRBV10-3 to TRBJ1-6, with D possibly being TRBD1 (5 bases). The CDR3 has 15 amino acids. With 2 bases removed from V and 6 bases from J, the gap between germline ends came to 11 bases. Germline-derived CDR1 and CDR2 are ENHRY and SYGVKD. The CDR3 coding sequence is TGTGCCATCAGTGAGATAAAGGGGCTTAATTCACCCCTCCACTTT. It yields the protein CAISEIKGLNSPLHF.

The CDR3 coding sequence is TGTGCCAGCAGTTCCCCCTGGAAGGGGCCCAACGAGCAGTACTTC. Amino acid sequence: CASSSPWKGPNEQYF. The rearrangement links TRBV27 to TRBJ2-7; a possible D gene is TRBD1 (5 bases). Trimming pared 4 bases from V and 5 bases from J, leaving 18 bases between. CDR1 and CDR2 from the germline V gene are MNHEY and SMNVEV (reference sequence). The CDR3 runs to 15 residues.

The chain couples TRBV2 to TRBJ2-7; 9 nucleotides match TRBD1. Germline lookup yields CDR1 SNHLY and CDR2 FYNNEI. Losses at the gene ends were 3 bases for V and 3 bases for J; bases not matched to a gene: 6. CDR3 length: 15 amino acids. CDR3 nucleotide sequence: TGTGCCAGCAGTGACCTGGGACAGGGAAACTACGAGCAGTACTTC. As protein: CASSDLGQGNYEQYF.

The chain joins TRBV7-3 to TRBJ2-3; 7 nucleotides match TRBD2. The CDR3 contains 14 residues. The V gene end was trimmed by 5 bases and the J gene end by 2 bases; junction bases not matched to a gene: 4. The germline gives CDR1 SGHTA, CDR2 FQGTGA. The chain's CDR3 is CASSPSGNTDTQYF. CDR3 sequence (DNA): TGTGCCAGCAGCCCGAGCGGGAACACAGATACGCAGTATTTT.

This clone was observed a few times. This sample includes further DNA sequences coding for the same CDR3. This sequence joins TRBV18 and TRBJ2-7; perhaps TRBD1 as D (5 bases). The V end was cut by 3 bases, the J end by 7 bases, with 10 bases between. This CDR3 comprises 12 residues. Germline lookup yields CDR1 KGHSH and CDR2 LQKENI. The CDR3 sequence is CASSPQGWEQYF. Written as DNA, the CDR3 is TGTGCCAGCTCACCGCAGGGATGGGAGCAGTACTTC. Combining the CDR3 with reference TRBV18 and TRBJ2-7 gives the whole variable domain NAGVMQNPRHLVRRRGQEARLRCSPMKGHSHVYWYRQLPEEGLKFMVYLQKENIIDESGMPKERFSAEFPKEGPSILRIQQVVRGDSAAYFCASSPQGWEQYFGPGTRLTVT.

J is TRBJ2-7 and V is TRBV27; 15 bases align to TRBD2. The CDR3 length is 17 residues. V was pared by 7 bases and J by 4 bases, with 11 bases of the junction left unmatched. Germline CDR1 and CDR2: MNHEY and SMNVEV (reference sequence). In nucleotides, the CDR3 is TGTGCCAGCAACACGAGGGGACTAGCGGGAGGCCGTTACGAGCAGTACTTC. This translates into CASNTRGLAGGRYEQYF.

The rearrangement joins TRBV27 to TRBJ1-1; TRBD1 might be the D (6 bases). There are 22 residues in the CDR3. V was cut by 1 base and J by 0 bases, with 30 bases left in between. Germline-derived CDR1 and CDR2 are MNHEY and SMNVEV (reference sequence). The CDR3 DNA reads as TGTGCCAGCAGTTTATTGTTCGGCGCCCGCGACAGGACACATCCAATGAACACTGAAGCTTTCTTT. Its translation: CASSLLFGARDRTHPMNTEAFF.